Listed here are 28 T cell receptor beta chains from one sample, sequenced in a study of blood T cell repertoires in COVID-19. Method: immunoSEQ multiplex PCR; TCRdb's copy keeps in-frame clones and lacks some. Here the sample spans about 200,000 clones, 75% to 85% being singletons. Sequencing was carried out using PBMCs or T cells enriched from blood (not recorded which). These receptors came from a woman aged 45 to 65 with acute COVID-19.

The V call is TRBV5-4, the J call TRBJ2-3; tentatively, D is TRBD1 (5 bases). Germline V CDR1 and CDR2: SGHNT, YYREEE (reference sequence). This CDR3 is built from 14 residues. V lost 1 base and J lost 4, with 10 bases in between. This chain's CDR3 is CASSLSWGPDTQYF. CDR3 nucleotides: TGTGCCAGCAGCTTGAGCTGGGGCCCAGATACGCAGTATTTT.

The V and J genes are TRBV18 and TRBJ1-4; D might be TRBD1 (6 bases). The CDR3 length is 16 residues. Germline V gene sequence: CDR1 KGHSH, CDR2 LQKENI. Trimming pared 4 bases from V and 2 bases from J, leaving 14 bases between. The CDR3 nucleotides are TGTGCCAGCTCACTCCAGGGGCTGGGTACTAATGAAAAACTGTTTTTT. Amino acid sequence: CASSLQGLGTNEKLFF.

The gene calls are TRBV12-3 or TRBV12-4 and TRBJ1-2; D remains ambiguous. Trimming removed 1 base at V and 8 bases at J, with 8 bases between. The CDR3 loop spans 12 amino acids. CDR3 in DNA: TGTGCCAGCAGTTTAGGAGATCTAGGCTACACCTTC. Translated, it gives CASSLGDLGYTF.

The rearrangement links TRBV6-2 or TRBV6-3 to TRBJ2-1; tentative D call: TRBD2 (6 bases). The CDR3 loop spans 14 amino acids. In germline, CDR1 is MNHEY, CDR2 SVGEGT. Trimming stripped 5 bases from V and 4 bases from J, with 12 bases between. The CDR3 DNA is TGTGCCAGCAGTGGGCTCGGGGGTTACAATGAGCAGTTCTTC. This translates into CASSGLGGYNEQFF.

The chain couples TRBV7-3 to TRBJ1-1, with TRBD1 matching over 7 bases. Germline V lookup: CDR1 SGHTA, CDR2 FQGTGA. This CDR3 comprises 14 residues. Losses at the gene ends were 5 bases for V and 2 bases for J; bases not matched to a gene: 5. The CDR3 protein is CASSIGTVNTEAFF. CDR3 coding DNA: TGTGCCAGCAGCATCGGGACAGTTAACACTGAAGCTTTCTTT.

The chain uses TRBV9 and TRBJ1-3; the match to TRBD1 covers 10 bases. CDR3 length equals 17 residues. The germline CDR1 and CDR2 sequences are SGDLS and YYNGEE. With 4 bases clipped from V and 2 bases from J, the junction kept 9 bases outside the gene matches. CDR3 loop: CASSLSRTGGTGNTIYF. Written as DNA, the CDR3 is TGTGCCAGCAGCCTGAGTCGGACAGGGGGGACTGGAAACACCATATATTTT.

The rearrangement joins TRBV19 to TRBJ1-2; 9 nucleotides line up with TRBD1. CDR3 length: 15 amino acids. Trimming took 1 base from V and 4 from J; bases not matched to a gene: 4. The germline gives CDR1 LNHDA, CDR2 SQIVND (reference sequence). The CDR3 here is CASSIGLQGAYGYTF. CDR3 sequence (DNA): TGTGCCAGTAGTATAGGTTTACAGGGGGCCTATGGCTACACCTTC.

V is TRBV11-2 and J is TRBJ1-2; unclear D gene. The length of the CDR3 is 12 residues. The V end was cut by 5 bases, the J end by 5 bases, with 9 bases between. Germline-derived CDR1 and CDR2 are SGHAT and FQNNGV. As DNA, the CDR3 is TGTGCCAGCAGCAACTCCCCGTATGGCTACACCTTC. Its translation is CASSNSPYGYTF. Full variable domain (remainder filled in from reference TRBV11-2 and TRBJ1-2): EAGVAQSPRYKIIEKRQSVAFWCNPISGHATLYWYQQILGQGPKLLIQFQNNGVVDDSQLPKDRFSAERLKGVDSTLKIQPAKLEDSAVYLCASSNSPYGYTFGSGTRLTVV.

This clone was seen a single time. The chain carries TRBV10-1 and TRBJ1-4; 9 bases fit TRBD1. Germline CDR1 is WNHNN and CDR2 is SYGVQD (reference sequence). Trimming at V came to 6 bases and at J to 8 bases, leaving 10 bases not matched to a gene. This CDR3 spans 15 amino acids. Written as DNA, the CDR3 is TGCGCCAGCAGGCCTCGGGACAGGGTTTCCGAAAAACTGTTTTTT. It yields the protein CASRPRDRVSEKLFF.

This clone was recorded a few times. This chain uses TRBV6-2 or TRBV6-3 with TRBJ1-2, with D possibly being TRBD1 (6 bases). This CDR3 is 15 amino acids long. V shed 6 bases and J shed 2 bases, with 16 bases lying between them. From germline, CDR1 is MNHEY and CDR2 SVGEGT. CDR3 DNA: TGTGCCAGCAGCAACCACGGGACACGCAACTATGGCTACACCTTC. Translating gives CASSNHGTRNYGYTF.

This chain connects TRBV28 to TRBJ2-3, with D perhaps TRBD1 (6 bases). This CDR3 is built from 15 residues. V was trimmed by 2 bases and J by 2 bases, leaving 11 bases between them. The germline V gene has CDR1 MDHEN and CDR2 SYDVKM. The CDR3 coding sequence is TGTGCCAGCAGTTTAAGTTACAGGGCCACAGATACGCAGTATTTT. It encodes CASSLSYRATDTQYF. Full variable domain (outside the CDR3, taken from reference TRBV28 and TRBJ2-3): DVKVTQSSRYLVKRTGEKVFLECVQDMDHENMFWYRQDPGLGLRLIYFSYDVKMKEKGDIPEGYSVSREKKERFSLILESASTNQTSMYLCASSLSYRATDTQYFGPGTRLTVL.

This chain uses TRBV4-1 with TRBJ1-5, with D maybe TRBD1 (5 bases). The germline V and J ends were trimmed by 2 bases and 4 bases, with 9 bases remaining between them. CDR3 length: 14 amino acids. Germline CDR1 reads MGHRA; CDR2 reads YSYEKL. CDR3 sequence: CASSQWGLNQPQHF. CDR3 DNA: TGCGCCAGCAGCCAATGGGGACTTAATCAGCCCCAGCATTTT.

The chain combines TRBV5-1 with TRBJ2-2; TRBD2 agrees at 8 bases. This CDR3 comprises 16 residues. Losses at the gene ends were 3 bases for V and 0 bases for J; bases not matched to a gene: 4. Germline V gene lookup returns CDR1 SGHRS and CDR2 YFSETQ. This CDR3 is CASSYKREPNTGELFF. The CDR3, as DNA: TGCGCCAGCAGCTACAAGCGGGAGCCGAACACCGGGGAGCTGTTTTTT.

The DNA of the CDR3 is TGTGCCAGCAGTTACTCAACCTTAGGGACACCGAACACTGAAGCTTTCTTT. This translates into CASSYSTLGTPNTEAFF. The gene calls are TRBV6-2 or TRBV6-3 and TRBJ1-1, with a weak D call TRBD1 (6 bases). Germline CDR1 is MNHEY and CDR2 is SVGEGT. V was shortened by 0 bases and J by 1 base, with 15 bases between the two germline ends. The CDR3 length is 17 residues.

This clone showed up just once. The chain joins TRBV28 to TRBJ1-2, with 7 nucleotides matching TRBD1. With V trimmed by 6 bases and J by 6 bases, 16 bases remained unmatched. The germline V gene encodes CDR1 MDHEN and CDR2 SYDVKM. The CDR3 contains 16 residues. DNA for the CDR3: TGTGCCAGCAGCCCCGAGGGGGCGACCCCTTTCGATGGCTACACCTTC. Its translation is CASSPEGATPFDGYTF.

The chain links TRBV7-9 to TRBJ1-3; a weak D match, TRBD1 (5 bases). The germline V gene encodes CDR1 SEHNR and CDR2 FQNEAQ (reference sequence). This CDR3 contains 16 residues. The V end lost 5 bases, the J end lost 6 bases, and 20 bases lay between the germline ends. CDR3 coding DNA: TGTGCCAGCAGCCTCCAAGGGGAGGGCCCCCTAAACACCATATATTTT. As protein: CASSLQGEGPLNTIYF. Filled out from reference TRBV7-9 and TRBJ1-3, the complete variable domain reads DTGVSQNPRHKITKRGQNVTFRCDPISEHNRLYWYRQTLGQGPEFLTYFQNEAQLEKSRLLSDRFSAERPKGSFSTLEIQRTEQGDSAMYLCASSLQGEGPLNTIYFGEGSWLTVV.

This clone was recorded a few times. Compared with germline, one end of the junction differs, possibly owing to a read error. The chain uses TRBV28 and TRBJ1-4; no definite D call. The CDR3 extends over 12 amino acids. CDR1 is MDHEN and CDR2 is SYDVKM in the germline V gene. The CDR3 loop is CAMSRGMSAPLF. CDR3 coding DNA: TGTGCCATGTCCCGGGGAATGTCGGCCCCTCTTTTT.

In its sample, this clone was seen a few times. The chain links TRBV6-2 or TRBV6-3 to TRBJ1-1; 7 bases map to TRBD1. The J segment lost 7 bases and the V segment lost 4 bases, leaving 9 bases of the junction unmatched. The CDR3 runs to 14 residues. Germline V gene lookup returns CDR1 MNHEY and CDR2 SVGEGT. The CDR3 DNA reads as TGTGCCAGCAGTTCTCCTGGGACAGACCTTGAAGCTTTCTTT. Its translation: CASSSPGTDLEAFF.

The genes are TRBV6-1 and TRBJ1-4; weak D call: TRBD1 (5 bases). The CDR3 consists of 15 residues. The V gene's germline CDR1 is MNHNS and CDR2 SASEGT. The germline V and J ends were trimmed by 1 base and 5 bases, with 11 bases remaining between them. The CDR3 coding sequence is TGTGCCAGCAGTGAAGAGGGGTCTCTCAATGAAAAACTGTTTTTT. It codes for CASSEEGSLNEKLFF.

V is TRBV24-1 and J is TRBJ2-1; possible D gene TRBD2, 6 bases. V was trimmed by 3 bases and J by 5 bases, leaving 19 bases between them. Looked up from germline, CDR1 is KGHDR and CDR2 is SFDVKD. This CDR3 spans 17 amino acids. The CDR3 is CATSDPGGRRPNNEQFF. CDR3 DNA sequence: TGTGCCACCAGTGATCCCGGAGGGCGGAGGCCCAACAATGAGCAGTTCTTC.

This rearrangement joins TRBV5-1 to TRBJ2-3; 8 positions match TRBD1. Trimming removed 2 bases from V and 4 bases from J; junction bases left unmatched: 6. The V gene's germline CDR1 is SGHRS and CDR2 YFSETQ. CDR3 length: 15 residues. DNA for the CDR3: TGCGCCAGCAGCTTTGACAGGGGTAGAGCAGATACGCAGTATTTT. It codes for CASSFDRGRADTQYF.

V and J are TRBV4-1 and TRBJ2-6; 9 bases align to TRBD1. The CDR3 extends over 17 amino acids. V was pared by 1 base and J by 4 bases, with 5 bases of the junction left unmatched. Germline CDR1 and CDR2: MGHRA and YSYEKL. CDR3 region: CASSQAQGASGANVLTF. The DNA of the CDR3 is TGCGCCAGCAGCCAAGCACAGGGGGCGTCGGGGGCCAACGTCCTGACTTTC.

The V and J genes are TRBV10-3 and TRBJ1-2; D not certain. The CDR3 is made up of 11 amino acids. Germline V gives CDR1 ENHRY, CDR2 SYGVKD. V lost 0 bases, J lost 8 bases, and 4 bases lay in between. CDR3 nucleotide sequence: TGTGCCATCAGTGAGTCCGGGGGCTACACCTTC. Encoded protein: CAISESGGYTF.

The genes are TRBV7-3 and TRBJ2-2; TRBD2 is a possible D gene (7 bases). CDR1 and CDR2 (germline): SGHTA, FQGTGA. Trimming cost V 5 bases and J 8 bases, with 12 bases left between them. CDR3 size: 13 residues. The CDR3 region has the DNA TGTGCCAGCAGCCCCGGGGGGCCAGGGGAGCTGTTTTTT. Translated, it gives CASSPGGPGELFF.

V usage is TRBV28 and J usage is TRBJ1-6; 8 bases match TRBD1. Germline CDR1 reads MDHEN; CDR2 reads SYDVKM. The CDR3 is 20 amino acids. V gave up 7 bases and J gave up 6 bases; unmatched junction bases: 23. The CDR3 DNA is TGTGCCAGCACCATATTATCGTGGGACAGGATCAGCGCCCTTAATTCACCCCTCCACTTT. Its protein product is CASTILSWDRISALNSPLHF.

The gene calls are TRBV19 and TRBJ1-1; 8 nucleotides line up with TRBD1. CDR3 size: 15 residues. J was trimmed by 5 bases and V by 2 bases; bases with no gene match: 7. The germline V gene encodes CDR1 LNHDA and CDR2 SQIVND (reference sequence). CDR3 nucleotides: TGTGCCAGTAGTATAAGACAGGGGACGGGGACTGAAGCTTTCTTT. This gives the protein CASSIRQGTGTEAFF.

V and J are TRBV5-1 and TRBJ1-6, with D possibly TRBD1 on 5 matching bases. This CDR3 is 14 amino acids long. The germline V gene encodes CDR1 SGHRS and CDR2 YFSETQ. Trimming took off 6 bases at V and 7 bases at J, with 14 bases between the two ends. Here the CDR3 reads CASNDAGLNSPLHF. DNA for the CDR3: TGCGCCAGCAACGACGCAGGGCTCAATTCACCCCTCCACTTT.

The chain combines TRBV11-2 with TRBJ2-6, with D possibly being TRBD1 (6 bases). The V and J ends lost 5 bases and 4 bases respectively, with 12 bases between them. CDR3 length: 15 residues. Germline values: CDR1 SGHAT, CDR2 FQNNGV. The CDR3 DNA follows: TGTGCCAGCAGCCACCCAGGGGACGGGGCCAACGTCCTGACTTTC. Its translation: CASSHPGDGANVLTF.